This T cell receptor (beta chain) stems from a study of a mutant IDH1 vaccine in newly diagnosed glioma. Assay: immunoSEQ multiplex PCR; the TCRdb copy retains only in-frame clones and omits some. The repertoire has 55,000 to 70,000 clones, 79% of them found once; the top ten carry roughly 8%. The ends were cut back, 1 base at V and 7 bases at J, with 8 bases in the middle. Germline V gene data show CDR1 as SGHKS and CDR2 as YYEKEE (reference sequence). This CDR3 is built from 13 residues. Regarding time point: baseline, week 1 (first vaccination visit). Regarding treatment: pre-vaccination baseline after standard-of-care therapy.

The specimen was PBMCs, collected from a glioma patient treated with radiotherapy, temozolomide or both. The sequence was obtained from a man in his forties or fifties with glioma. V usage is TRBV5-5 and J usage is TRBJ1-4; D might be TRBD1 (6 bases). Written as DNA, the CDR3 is TGTGCCAGCAGCTTGAGCAGGGGTGAAAAACTGTTTTTT. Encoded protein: CASSLSRGEKLFF.